The 15 T cell receptor beta chains reported below all come from one sample, sequenced in a study of vaccination effects on CD4 cells after COVID-19. Using viral peptide pools, the ViraFEST assay grew out antigen-specific CD4+ T cells prior to sequencing. Isolating CD4+ T cells followed approximately nine days of culture. Absence of prior SARS-CoV-2 infection characterized the vaccine recipients, who showed negative nucleocapsid antibodies. The antigens for these receptors are not known. This table comes from immunoSEQ multiplex PCR, and its TCRdb copy is limited to in-frame clones, with some not included. The sample contains about 52,000 clones, 60% to 80% of which appear only once. Sequences were derived from CD4+ T cells from PBMCs cultured with HCoV-OC43 spike peptides, sampled before COVID-19 vaccination. Stated subset: HCoV-OC43 spike overlapping peptide pool stimulation. The origin of the receptors is a human donor who received a COVID-19 vaccine.

The rearrangement joins TRBV10-3 to TRBJ1-6, with 8 bases identical to TRBD1. With 6 bases clipped from V and 7 bases from J, the junction kept 5 bases outside the gene matches. Germline CDR1 is ENHRY and CDR2 is SYGVKD. The CDR3 is 14 residues long. CDR3 sequence: CAISPGQANSPLHF. The CDR3, as DNA: TGTGCCATCAGCCCGGGACAGGCAAATTCACCCCTCCACTTT.

The chain uses TRBV30 and TRBJ2-5, with D possibly being TRBD2 (5 bases). V lost 0 bases and J 5 bases, leaving 10 bases between the germline ends. Germline V lookup: CDR1 GTSNPN, CDR2 SVGIG (reference sequence). The CDR3 is made up of 13 amino acids. Written as DNA, the CDR3 is TGTGCCTGGAGTGTAGGACTTTTGGAGACCCAGTACTTC. Its protein is CAWSVGLLETQYF.

The CDR3 DNA sequence: TGTGCCTGGTTACGACAGGGTCGGGAGGAGACCCAGTACTTC. As protein: CAWLRQGREETQYF. This rearrangement joins TRBV30 to TRBJ2-5; possibly TRBD1 for D (7 bases). The CDR3 length is 14 residues. V lost 5 bases, J lost 5 bases, and 18 bases lay in between. CDR1 is GTSNPN and CDR2 is SVGIG in the germline V gene (reference sequence).

The chain has TRBV5-8 and TRBJ2-2, with D possibly matching TRBD1 (6 bases). The V end was cut by 6 bases, the J end by 0 bases, with 18 bases between. Per germline, CDR1 SGHTS and CDR2 YDEGEE. The CDR3 has 17 residues. CDR3 DNA sequence: TGTGCCAGCAACCTGGGGGACGGGACACCGAACACCGGGGAGCTGTTTTTT. Protein sequence: CASNLGDGTPNTGELFF.

The gene calls are TRBV19 and TRBJ1-5; 10 positions agree with TRBD1. With V trimmed by 1 base and J by 4 bases, 4 bases remained unmatched. This CDR3 has 16 amino acids. Germline V gives CDR1 LNHDA, CDR2 SQIVND (reference sequence). The CDR3 sequence: CASSIVGDRGNQPQHF. CDR3 bases: TGTGCCAGTAGTATAGTAGGGGACAGGGGTAATCAGCCCCAGCATTTT.

This chain's CDR3 is CASAAGGEQYV. In DNA form, the CDR3 reads TGCGCCAGCGCCGCTGGGGGCGAGCAGTACGTC. The chain employs TRBV10-2 and TRBJ2-7; D is perhaps TRBD1 or TRBD2 (5 bases each). CDR1 WSHSY and CDR2 SAAADI come from the germline V gene. There are 11 residues in the CDR3. V lost 8 bases and J lost 6, with 11 bases in between.

The CDR3 DNA sequence: TGTGCCTGGAGTTTACAGGGGGTCTCAGATACGCAGTATTTT. It encodes CAWSLQGVSDTQYF. This chain connects TRBV30 to TRBJ2-3, with 8 bases lining up with TRBD1. CDR3 length: 14 residues. The V segment lost 2 bases and the J segment 4 bases; nucleotides outside the gene matches: 5. CDR1 is GTSNPN, CDR2 SVGIG, per germline (reference sequence). The full variable domain, with the rest looked up from reference TRBV30 and TRBJ2-3, is SQTIHQWPATLVQPVGSPLSLECTVEGTSNPNLYWYRQAAGRGLQLLFYSVGIGQISSEVPQNLSASRPQDRQFILSSKKLLLSDSGFYLCAWSLQGVSDTQYFGPGTRLTVL.

The J gene is TRBJ1-5, the V gene TRBV18; tentative D call: TRBD1 (6 bases). The CDR3 totals 17 residues. Germline CDR1 reads KGHSH; CDR2 reads LQKENI. The V gene lost 2 bases and the J gene lost 0 bases, with 14 bases spanning the gap. This CDR3 reads CASSPGTGTTSNQPQHF. The DNA for the CDR3 is TGTGCCAGCTCACCAGGGACCGGGACAACTAGCAATCAGCCCCAGCATTTT.

This rearrangement joins TRBV7-7 to TRBJ2-1; D unresolved. Germline V gene sequence: CDR1 SSHAT, CDR2 FNYEAQ (reference sequence). The V and J ends lost 5 bases and 7 bases respectively, with 12 bases between them. CDR3 size: 13 residues. CDR3 in DNA: TGTGCCAGCAGCACTAACCTTGGAAATGAGCAGTTCTTC. It codes for CASSTNLGNEQFF.

The chain joins TRBV18 to TRBJ1-1; D is unresolved. V lost 1 base and J lost 3, with 9 bases in between. Per germline, CDR1 KGHSH and CDR2 LQKENI. This CDR3 has 14 amino acids. The CDR3 DNA is TGTGCCAGCTCACCACTCGGGAGGGACACTGAAGCTTTCTTT. As protein: CASSPLGRDTEAFF.

The chain carries TRBV2 and TRBJ1-1; D gene unclear. The germline V and J ends were trimmed by 4 bases and 0 bases, with 9 bases remaining between them. CDR3 size: 14 residues. CDR1 is SNHLY and CDR2 is FYNNEI in the germline V gene. CDR3 nucleotides: TGTGCCAGCAGTGTCGAGGGATTGAACACTGAAGCTTTCTTT. Encoded protein: CASSVEGLNTEAFF.

This sequence joins TRBV5-1 and TRBJ2-5; D possibly matches TRBD1 or TRBD2 (6 bases each). V gave up 4 bases and J gave up 5 bases, with 21 bases separating them. Germline V gene data show CDR1 as SGHRS and CDR2 as YFSETQ. The CDR3 contains 16 residues. CDR3 amino acids: CASSLPRGVGEETQYF. CDR3 DNA sequence: TGCGCCAGCAGCCTTCCGAGGGGGGTCGGTGAGGAGACCCAGTACTTC. The full variable domain, rest sourced from reference TRBV5-1 and TRBJ2-5, is KAGVTQTPRYLIKTRGQQVTLSCSPISGHRSVSWYQQTPGQGLQFLFEYFSETQRNKGNFPGRFSGRQFSNSRSEMNVSTLELGDSALYLCASSLPRGVGEETQYFGPGTRLLVL.

The chain has TRBV4-1 and TRBJ2-3, with 9 bases that match TRBD2. Germline-derived CDR1 and CDR2 are MGHRA and YSYEKL. The ends lost 4 bases at V and 1 base at J; junction bases unmatched: 3. The CDR3 contains 15 residues. The CDR3: CASSPGGGGTDTQYF. Here the CDR3 DNA reads TGCGCCAGCAGCCCTGGCGGGGGGGGCACAGATACGCAGTATTTT.

J is TRBJ1-5 and V is TRBV5-6; maybe TRBD1 (6 bases). Germline values: CDR1 SGHDT, CDR2 YYEEEE. Trimming pared 2 bases from V and 4 bases from J, leaving 7 bases between. This CDR3 comprises 13 residues. The CDR3 bases are TGTGCCAGCAGCTTAAGGGGGAATCAGCCCCAGCATTTT. It is translated as CASSLRGNQPQHF.

This clone has a single count. The rearrangement uses TRBV6-5 and TRBJ1-2; unclear D gene. Between the trimmed V and J ends, which lost 0 bases and 6 bases, there was a span of 11 bases. CDR1 and CDR2 (germline): MNHEY, SVGAGI. The CDR3 has 14 amino acids. The CDR3 region has the DNA TGTGCCAGCAGTTACTCGTCGAATACCGATGGCTACACCTTC. The encoded protein is CASSYSSNTDGYTF.